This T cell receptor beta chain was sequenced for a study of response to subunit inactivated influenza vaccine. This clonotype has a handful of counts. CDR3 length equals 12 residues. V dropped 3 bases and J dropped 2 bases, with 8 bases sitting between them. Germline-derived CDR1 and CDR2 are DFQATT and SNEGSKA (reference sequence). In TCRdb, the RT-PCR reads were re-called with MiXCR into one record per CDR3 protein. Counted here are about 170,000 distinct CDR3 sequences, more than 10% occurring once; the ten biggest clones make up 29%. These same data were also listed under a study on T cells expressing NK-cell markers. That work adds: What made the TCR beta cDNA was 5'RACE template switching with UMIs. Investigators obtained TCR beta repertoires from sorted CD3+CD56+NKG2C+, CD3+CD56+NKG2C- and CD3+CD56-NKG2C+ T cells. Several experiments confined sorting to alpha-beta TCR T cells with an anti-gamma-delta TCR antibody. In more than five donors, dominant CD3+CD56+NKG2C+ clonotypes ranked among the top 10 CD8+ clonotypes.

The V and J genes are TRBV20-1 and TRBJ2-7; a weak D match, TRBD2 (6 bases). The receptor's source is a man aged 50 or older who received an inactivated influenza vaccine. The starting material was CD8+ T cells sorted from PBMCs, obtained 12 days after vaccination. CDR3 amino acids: CSASGSTYEQYF. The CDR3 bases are TGCAGTGCTAGCGGGAGTACCTACGAGCAGTACTTC.